Presented here are 23 T cell receptor beta chains from one specimen sequenced in a study of T cells in localized non-small cell lung cancer. Sequencing was performed with immunoSEQ multiplex PCR; in TCRdb, only in-frame clones are kept and a portion is missing. The table has around 50,000 clones, about nine tenths seen once; the top ten hold roughly 5.1%. Sequenced here: peripheral blood, sampled before any cancer treatment. These receptors originate from a woman aged 40 to 75 with stage I lung adenocarcinoma.

The chain combines TRBV28 with TRBJ1-5; D is unresolved. CDR3 length: 15 amino acids. Trimming shortened V by 2 bases and J by 2 bases, and 10 bases separated the two germline ends. From germline, CDR1 is MDHEN and CDR2 SYDVKM. CDR3 amino acids: CASSLAGSRNQPQHF. The CDR3 DNA reads as TGTGCCAGCAGTTTAGCGGGGTCCCGCAATCAGCCCCAGCATTTT. The full variable domain, rest sourced from reference TRBV28 and TRBJ1-5, is DVKVTQSSRYLVKRTGEKVFLECVQDMDHENMFWYRQDPGLGLRLIYFSYDVKMKEKGDIPEGYSVSREKKERFSLILESASTNQTSMYLCASSLAGSRNQPQHFGDGTRLSIL.

The rearrangement uses TRBV5-1 and TRBJ1-3; 7 nucleotides line up with TRBD1. Germline assignment: CDR1 SGHRS and CDR2 YFSETQ. The CDR3 loop spans 18 amino acids. V lost 0 bases, J lost 0 bases, and 9 bases stayed unmatched. The CDR3 coding sequence is TGCGCCAGCAGCTTGGTAGGGGGACAGCTCAGCTCTGGAAACACCATATATTTT. Its translation: CASSLVGGQLSSGNTIYF.

The chain combines TRBV12-2 with TRBJ1-2; the D call of TRBD1 is as the table states it, not checked on the DNA. TRBV12-2 is shown as a pseudogene. CDR3 length: 17 residues. The CDR3, as DNA: TGTGCAAGTCGCCCCGACAGCGACAGGGGGCGCGACTATGGCTACACCTTC. Protein product: CASRPDSDRGRDYGYTF.

The V gene is TRBV7-2, the J gene TRBJ2-7, with D perhaps TRBD2 (7 bases). The CDR3 is 14 amino acids. V was clipped by 5 bases and J by 0 bases, with 11 bases between them. Germline loops: CDR1 SGHTA, CDR2 FQGNSA. As DNA, the CDR3 is TGTGCCAGCAGCAGGGGGGGGCCCTCCTACGAGCAGTACTTC. Translation: CASSRGGPSYEQYF.

The V gene is TRBV30, the J gene TRBJ2-1; D uncertain. V was cut by 4 bases and J by 7 bases, with 11 bases left in between. This CDR3 spans 12 amino acids. Per the germline V gene, CDR1 is GTSNPN and CDR2 is SVGIG (reference sequence). CDR3 sequence reads: CAWTPGVNEQFF. CDR3 nucleotide sequence: TGTGCCTGGACCCCCGGTGTAAATGAGCAGTTCTTC.

This chain connects TRBV18 to TRBJ2-2; 8 nucleotides match TRBD1. V shed 3 bases, J shed 2 bases, and the junction held 5 bases outside the gene matches. In germline, CDR1 is KGHSH, CDR2 LQKENI. The CDR3 extends over 16 amino acids. Here the CDR3 DNA reads TGTGCCAGCTCACCCCGACAGGGGATAAACACCGGGGAGCTGTTTTTT. As protein: CASSPRQGINTGELFF. Based on the CDR3 plus reference TRBV18 and TRBJ2-2, the full variable domain is NAGVMQNPRHLVRRRGQEARLRCSPMKGHSHVYWYRQLPEEGLKFMVYLQKENIIDESGMPKERFSAEFPKEGPSILRIQQVVRGDSAAYFCASSPRQGINTGELFFGEGSRLTVL.

CDR3 sequence reads: CASSYMGAANQPQHF. The CDR3, as DNA: TGTGCCAGCAGTTACATGGGGGCGGCTAATCAGCCCCAGCATTTT. The J gene is TRBJ1-5, the V gene TRBV6-5; tentative D call: TRBD1 (6 bases). The CDR3 totals 15 residues. The V end lost 2 bases, the J end lost 4 bases, and 12 bases lay between the germline ends. The germline CDR1 and CDR2 sequences are MNHEY and SVGAGI.

The chain combines TRBV15 with TRBJ2-7, with D unresolved. V was trimmed by 4 bases and J by 3 bases, leaving 7 bases between them. This CDR3 is built from 12 residues. Per the germline V gene, CDR1 is LNHNV and CDR2 is YYDKDF (reference sequence). CDR3 loop: CATSNSNYEQYF. Here the CDR3 DNA reads TGTGCCACCAGCAATTCCAACTACGAGCAGTACTTC.

The chain has TRBV29-1 and TRBJ2-1; TRBD2 is a possible D gene (6 bases). Germline V gene lookup returns CDR1 SQVTM and CDR2 ANQGSEA. Trimming removed 6 bases from V and 5 bases from J, with 17 bases in between. This CDR3 spans 14 amino acids. CDR3 region: CSVPLADWNNEQFF. CDR3 in DNA: TGCAGCGTCCCCTTAGCGGATTGGAACAATGAGCAGTTCTTC.

The V gene is TRBV20-1, the J gene TRBJ1-2; D unclear. The CDR3 is made up of 11 amino acids. The germline V gene encodes CDR1 DFQATT and CDR2 SNEGSKA (reference sequence). V was clipped by 4 bases and J by 6 bases, with 9 bases between them. The CDR3 protein is CSAMEHDGYTF. Written as DNA, the CDR3 is TGCAGTGCTATGGAACATGATGGCTACACCTTC.

The chain recombines TRBV2 with TRBJ2-5; D could derive from TRBD1 or TRBD2 (5 bases each). The CDR3 runs to 13 residues. Trimming stripped 6 bases from V and 5 bases from J, with 13 bases between. CDR1 is SNHLY, CDR2 FYNNEI, per germline. The CDR3 nucleotides read TGTGCCAGCAGGTGGGCCAGGGACGAGACCCAGTACTTC. It is translated as CASRWARDETQYF.

The chain couples TRBV4-2 to TRBJ2-5; the D gene is possibly TRBD2 (6 bases). Germline assignment: CDR1 LGHNA and CDR2 YNFKEQ. The CDR3 sequence is 15 residues long. V was shortened by 0 bases and J by 7 bases, with 15 bases between the two germline ends. The CDR3 coding sequence is TGTGCCAGCAGCCAAGATATATGGGGGGAAGGGACCCAGTACTTC. It encodes CASSQDIWGEGTQYF.

CDR3 amino acids: CASSEASNTIYF. CDR3 nucleotide sequence: TGTGCCAGCAGTGAAGCCAGTAACACCATATATTTT. This chain connects TRBV6-1 to TRBJ1-3; no clear D. The germline V gene has CDR1 MNHNS and CDR2 SASEGT. This CDR3 spans 12 amino acids. The V gene lost 0 bases and the J gene lost 7 bases, with 4 bases spanning the gap.

The V and J genes are TRBV11-2 and TRBJ2-6, with 7 bases matching TRBD1. Germline values: CDR1 SGHAT, CDR2 FQNNGV. The CDR3 is made up of 16 amino acids. Unmatched junction bases numbered 3, after V lost 4 bases and J lost 0 bases. CDR3 in amino acids: CASSWDSNSGANVLTF. The DNA for the CDR3 is TGTGCCAGCAGCTGGGACAGCAACTCTGGGGCCAACGTCCTGACTTTC.

This clone has a handful of counts. The chain uses TRBV15 and TRBJ1-1, with D tentatively TRBD1 (5 bases). V was clipped by 1 base and J by 0 bases, with 6 bases between them. The CDR3 spans 14 residues. In germline, CDR1 is LNHNV, CDR2 YYDKDF (reference sequence). The DNA for the CDR3 is TGTGCCACCAGCAGAGGGGGCATGAACACTGAAGCTTTCTTT. Amino acids: CATSRGGMNTEAFF.

CDR3 sequence reads: CASSLALETEAFF. CDR3 in DNA: TGTGCCAGCAGCTTAGCGCTAGAGACTGAAGCTTTCTTT. This chain joins TRBV7-9 and TRBJ1-1; D gene uncertain. Germline lookup yields CDR1 SEHNR and CDR2 FQNEAQ (reference sequence). Trimming shortened V by 0 bases and J by 5 bases, and 7 bases separated the two germline ends. This CDR3 has 13 amino acids.

The gene calls are TRBV10-3 and TRBJ1-2; D remains unclear. Per the germline V gene, CDR1 is ENHRY and CDR2 is SYGVKD. CDR3 size: 13 residues. Trimming pared 5 bases from V and 3 bases from J, leaving 10 bases between. The CDR3 DNA follows: TGTGCCATCAGTCAGAACGGGGACTATGGCTACACCTTC. Its translation is CAISQNGDYGYTF.

The rearrangement joins TRBV6-5 to TRBJ1-1; D call uncertain. Germline assignment: CDR1 MNHEY and CDR2 SVGAGI. Trimming removed 5 bases from V and 3 bases from J, with 7 bases in between. The CDR3 is made up of 12 amino acids. DNA of the CDR3: TGTGCCAGCAGTGAGGGATACACTGAAGCTTTCTTT. Its protein product is CASSEGYTEAFF.

The rearrangement links TRBV7-9 to TRBJ2-1; D remains ambiguous. CDR3 size: 12 residues. V gave up 2 bases and J gave up 8 bases, with 7 bases separating them. The germline V gene has CDR1 SEHNR and CDR2 FQNEAQ (reference sequence). CDR3 sequence: CASSLRPDEQFF. Written as DNA, the CDR3 is TGTGCCAGCAGCTTAAGGCCCGATGAGCAGTTCTTC.

The rearrangement links TRBV19 to TRBJ1-3; TRBD1 aligns across 11 bases. Germline values: CDR1 LNHDA, CDR2 SQIVND (reference sequence). The V segment lost 7 bases and the J segment 4 bases; nucleotides outside the gene matches: 6. The CDR3 loop spans 15 amino acids. The CDR3 is CASTLDRGQGNTIYF. DNA for the CDR3: TGTGCCAGTACCCTGGACAGGGGGCAAGGAAACACCATATATTTT.

This clone has just one count. CDR3 amino acids: CASSRGTGYGYTF. CDR3 coding DNA: TGTGCCAGCTCCCGTGGGACAGGGTATGGCTACACCTTC. The chain is built from TRBV18 and TRBJ1-2; 9 bases agree with TRBD1. Trimming removed 6 bases from V and 5 bases from J; junction bases left unmatched: 4. Germline CDR1 reads KGHSH; CDR2 reads LQKENI. The CDR3 spans 13 residues.

This chain connects TRBV6-5 to TRBJ2-7; TRBD2 agrees at 8 bases. The germline V gene has CDR1 MNHEY and CDR2 SVGAGI. The CDR3 spans 15 residues. The junction had 10 bases not matched to a gene; V was cut back by 2 bases and J by 7 bases. CDR3 loop: CASSYEGLGYREQYF. In nucleotides, the CDR3 is TGTGCCAGCAGTTACGAGGGACTAGGTTACCGTGAGCAGTACTTC.

This clone has a single count. The chain carries TRBV19 and TRBJ1-1, with D maybe TRBD1 (5 bases). The CDR3 sequence is 11 residues long. V was pared by 11 bases and J by 1 base, with 8 bases between. From germline, CDR1 is LNHDA and CDR2 SQIVND (reference sequence). The CDR3 sequence is CAAGRNTEAFF. Written as DNA, the CDR3 is TGTGCCGCGGGACGGAACACTGAAGCTTTCTTT.